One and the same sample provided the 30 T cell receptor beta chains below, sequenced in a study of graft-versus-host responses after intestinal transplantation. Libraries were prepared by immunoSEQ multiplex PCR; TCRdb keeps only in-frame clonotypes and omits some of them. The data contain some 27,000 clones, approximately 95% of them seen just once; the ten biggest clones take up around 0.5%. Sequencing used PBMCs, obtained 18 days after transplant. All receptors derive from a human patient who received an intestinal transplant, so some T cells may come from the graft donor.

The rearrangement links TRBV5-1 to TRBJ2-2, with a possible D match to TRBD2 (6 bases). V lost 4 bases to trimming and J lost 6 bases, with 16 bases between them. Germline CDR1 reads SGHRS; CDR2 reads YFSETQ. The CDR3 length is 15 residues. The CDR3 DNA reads TGCGCCAGCAGCCTGGGGGGACCCGCACCCGGGGAGCTGTTTTTT. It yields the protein CASSLGGPAPGELFF.

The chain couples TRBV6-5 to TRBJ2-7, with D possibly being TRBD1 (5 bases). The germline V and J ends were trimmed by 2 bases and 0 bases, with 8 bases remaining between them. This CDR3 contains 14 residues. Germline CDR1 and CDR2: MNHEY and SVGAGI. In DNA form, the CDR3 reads TGTGCCAGCAGTTACGACAGCGACTCCTACGAGCAGTACTTC. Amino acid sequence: CASSYDSDSYEQYF.

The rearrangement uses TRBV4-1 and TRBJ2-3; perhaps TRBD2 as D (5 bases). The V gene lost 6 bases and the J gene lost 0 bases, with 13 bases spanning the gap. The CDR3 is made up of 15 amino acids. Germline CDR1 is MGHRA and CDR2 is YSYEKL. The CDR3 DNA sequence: TGCGCCAGCAGTCCGGACTCTTTTAGCACAGATACGCAGTATTTT. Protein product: CASSPDSFSTDTQYF.

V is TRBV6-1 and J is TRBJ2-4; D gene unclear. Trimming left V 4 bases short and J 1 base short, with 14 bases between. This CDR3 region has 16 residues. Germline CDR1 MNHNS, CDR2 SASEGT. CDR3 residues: CASSGWLGRAKNIQYF. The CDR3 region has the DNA TGTGCCAGCAGTGGCTGGTTAGGTCGCGCCAAAAACATTCAGTACTTC.

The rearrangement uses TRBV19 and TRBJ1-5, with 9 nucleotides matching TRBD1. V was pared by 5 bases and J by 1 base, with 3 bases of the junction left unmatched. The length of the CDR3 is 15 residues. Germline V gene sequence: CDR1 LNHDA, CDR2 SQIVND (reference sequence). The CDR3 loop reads CASSWGQGSNQPQHF. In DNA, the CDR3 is TGTGCCAGTAGTTGGGGACAGGGCAGCAATCAGCCCCAGCATTTT.

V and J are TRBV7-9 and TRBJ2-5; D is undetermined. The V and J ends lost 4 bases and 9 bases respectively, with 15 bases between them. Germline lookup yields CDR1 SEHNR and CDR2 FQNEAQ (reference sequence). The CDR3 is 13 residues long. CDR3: CASSSLVSKAQYF. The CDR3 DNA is TGTGCCAGCAGCTCCCTGGTCTCCAAGGCCCAGTACTTC.

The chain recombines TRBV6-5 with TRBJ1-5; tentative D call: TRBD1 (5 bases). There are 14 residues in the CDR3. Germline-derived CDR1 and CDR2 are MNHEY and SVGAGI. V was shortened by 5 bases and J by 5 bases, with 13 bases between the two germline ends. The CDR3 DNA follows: TGTGCCAGCAGTGAATGGGGGGGAGATCAGCCCCAGCATTTT. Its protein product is CASSEWGGDQPQHF.

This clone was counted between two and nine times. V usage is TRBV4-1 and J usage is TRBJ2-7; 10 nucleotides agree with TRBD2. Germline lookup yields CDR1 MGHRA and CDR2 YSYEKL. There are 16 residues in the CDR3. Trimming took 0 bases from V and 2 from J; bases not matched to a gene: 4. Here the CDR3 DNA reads TGCGCCAGCAGCCAAGATTGGACTAGCGGTACCTACGAGCAGTACTTC. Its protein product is CASSQDWTSGTYEQYF.

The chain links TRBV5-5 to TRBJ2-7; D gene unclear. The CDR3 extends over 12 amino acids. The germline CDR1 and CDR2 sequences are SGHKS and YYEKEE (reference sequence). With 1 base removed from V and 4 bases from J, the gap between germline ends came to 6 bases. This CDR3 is CASSLSGYEQYF. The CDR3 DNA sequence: TGTGCCAGCAGCTTGTCAGGATACGAGCAGTACTTC.

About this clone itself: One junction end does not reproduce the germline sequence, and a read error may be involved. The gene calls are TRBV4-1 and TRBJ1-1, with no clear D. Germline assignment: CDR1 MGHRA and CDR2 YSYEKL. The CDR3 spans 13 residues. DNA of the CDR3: TGCGCCAGCAGCCAGAATATGAATACTGAAGCTTTCTTT. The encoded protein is CASSQNMNTEAFF.

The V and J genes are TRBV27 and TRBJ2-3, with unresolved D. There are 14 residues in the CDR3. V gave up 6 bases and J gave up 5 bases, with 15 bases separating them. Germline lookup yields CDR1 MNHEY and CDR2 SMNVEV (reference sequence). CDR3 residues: CASSPPSREDTQYF. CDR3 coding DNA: TGTGCCAGCAGCCCACCGAGTCGCGAAGATACGCAGTATTTT.

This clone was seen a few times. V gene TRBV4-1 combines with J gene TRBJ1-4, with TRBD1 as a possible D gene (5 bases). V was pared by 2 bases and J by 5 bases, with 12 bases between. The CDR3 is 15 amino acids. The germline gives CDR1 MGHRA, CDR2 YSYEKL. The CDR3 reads CASSQPQVYNEKLFF. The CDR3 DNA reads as TGCGCCAGCAGCCAACCACAGGTTTACAATGAAAAACTGTTTTTT.

The CDR3 reads CASSLRERGLETQYF. In nucleotides, the CDR3 is TGTGCCAGCAGCTTGAGGGAGCGGGGGTTAGAGACCCAGTACTTC. The rearrangement uses TRBV7-8 and TRBJ2-5; 8 positions agree with TRBD2. J was trimmed by 4 bases and V by 3 bases; bases with no gene match: 7. This CDR3 is built from 15 residues. Germline V gene data show CDR1 as SGHVS and CDR2 as FQNEAQ.

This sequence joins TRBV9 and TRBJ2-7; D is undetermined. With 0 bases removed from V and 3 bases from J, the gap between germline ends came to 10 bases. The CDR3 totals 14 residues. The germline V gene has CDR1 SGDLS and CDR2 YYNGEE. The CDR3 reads CASSVGPSNYEQYF. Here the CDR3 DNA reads TGTGCCAGCAGCGTAGGCCCGAGTAACTACGAGCAGTACTTC.

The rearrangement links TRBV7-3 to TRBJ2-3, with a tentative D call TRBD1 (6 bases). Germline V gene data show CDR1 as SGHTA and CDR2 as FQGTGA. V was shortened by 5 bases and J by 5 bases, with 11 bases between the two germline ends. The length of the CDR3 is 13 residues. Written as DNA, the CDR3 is TGTGCCAGCAGCCAGAAAGGGGGAGATACGCAGTATTTT. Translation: CASSQKGGDTQYF.

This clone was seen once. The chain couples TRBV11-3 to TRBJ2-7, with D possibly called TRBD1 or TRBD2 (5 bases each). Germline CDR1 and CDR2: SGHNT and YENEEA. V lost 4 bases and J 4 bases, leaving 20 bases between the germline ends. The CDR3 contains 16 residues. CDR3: CASSSGVGAGFYEQYF. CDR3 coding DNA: TGTGCCAGCAGCTCCGGGGTAGGGGCAGGGTTTTACGAGCAGTACTTC.

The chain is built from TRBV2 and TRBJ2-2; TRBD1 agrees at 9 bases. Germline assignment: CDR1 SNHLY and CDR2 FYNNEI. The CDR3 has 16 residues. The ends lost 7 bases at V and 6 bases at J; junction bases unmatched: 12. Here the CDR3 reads CASMGGDRAFPGELFF. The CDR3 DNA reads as TGTGCCAGCATGGGGGGGGACAGGGCTTTCCCCGGGGAGCTGTTTTTT.

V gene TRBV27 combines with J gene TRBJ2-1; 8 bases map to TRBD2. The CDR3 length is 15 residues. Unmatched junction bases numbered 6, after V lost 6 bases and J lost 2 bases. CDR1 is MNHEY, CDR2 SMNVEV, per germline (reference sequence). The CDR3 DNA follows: TGTGCCAGCAGGAGTGGGACTAGACCCTACAATGAGCAGTTCTTC. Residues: CASRSGTRPYNEQFF.

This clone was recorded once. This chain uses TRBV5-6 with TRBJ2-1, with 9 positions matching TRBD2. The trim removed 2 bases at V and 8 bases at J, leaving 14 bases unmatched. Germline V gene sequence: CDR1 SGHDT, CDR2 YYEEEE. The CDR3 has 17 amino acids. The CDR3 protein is CASSFGSGGPIVDEQFF. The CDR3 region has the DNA TGTGCCAGCAGCTTTGGTAGCGGGGGCCCGATTGTGGATGAGCAGTTCTTC.

The CDR3 sequence: CASSEDISASHNYGYTF. CDR3 bases: TGTGCCAGCAGTGAAGATATTTCAGCCTCACATAACTATGGCTACACCTTC. The chain joins TRBV2 to TRBJ1-2; D is uncertain. V was clipped by 1 base and J by 1 base, with 16 bases between them. This CDR3 comprises 17 residues. The V gene's germline CDR1 is SNHLY and CDR2 FYNNEI.

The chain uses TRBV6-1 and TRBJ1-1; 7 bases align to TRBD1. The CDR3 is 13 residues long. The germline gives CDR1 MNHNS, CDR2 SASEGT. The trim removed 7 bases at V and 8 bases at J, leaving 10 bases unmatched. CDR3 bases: TGTGCCAGCATAGGACAGGTAACTTTGGAAGCTTTCTTT. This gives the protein CASIGQVTLEAFF.

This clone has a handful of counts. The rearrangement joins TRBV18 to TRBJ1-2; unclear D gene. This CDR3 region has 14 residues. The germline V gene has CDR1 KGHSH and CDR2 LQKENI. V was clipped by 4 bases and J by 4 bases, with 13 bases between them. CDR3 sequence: CASSLGRPLYGYTF. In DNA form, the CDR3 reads TGTGCCAGCTCACTAGGGCGCCCCCTCTATGGCTACACCTTC.

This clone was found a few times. CDR3 nucleotide sequence: TGTGCCAGCGGCCCAGTGGACGGTGGAATGGTCGGAGCTTTCTTT. It encodes CASGPVDGGMVGAFF. V is TRBV6-6 and J is TRBJ1-1; D remains ambiguous. V was pared by 8 bases and J by 10 bases, with 26 bases between. Looked up from germline, CDR1 is MNHNY and CDR2 is SVGAGI (reference sequence). The CDR3 has 15 residues.

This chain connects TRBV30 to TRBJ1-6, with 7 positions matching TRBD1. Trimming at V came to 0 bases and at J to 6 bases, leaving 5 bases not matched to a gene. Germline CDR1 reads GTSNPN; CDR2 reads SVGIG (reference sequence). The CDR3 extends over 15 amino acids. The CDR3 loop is CAWSVGGTSNSPLHF. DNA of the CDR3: TGTGCCTGGAGTGTAGGGGGCACCAGTAATTCACCCCTCCACTTT.

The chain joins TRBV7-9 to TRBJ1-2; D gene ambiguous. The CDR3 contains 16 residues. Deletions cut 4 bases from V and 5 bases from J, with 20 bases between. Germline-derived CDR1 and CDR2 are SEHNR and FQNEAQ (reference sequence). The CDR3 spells CASSSPAGFMGYGYTF. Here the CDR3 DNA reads TGTGCCAGCAGCTCCCCGGCGGGATTCATGGGTTATGGCTACACCTTC.

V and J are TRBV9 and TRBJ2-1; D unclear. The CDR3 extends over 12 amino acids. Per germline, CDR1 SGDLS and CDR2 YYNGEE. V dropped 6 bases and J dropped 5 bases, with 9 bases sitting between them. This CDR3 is CASTDRDNEQFF. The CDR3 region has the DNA TGTGCCAGCACGGACCGAGACAATGAGCAGTTCTTC.

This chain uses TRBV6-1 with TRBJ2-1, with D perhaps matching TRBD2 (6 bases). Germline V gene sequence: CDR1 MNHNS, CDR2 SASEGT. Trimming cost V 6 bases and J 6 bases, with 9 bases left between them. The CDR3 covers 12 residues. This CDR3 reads CASSPGGNEQFF. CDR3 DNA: TGTGCCAGCAGCCCCGGGGGCAATGAGCAGTTCTTC.

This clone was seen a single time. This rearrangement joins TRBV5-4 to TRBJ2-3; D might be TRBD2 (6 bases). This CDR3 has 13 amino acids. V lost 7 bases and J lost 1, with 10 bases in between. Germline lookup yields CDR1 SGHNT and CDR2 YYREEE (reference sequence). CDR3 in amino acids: CASWDLRTDTQYF. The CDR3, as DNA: TGTGCCAGCTGGGACTTACGCACAGATACGCAGTATTTT.

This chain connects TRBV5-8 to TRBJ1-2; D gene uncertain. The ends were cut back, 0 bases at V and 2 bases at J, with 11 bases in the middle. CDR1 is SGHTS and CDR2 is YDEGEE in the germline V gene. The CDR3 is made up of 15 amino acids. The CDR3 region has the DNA TGTGCCAGCAGCTTGGGGGCAGGATCGAACTATGGCTACACCTTC. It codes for CASSLGAGSNYGYTF.

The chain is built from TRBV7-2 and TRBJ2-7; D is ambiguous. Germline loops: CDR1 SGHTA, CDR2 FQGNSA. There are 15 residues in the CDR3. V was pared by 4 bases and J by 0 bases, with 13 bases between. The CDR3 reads CASSYIGWSSYEQYF. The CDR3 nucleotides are TGTGCCAGCAGCTACATCGGCTGGAGCTCCTACGAGCAGTACTTC. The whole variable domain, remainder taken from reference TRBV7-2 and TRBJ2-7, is GAGVSQSPSNKVTEKGKDVELRCDPISGHTALYWYRQSLGQGLEFLIYFQGNSAPDKSGLPSDRFSAERTGGSVSTLTIQRTQQEDSAVYLCASSYIGWSSYEQYFGPGTRLTVT.